Below are 8 T cell receptor beta chains sequenced from a single sample in a study of shared clonotypes between healthy human individuals. Method: immunoSEQ multiplex PCR; TCRdb's copy keeps in-frame clones and lacks some. Of 300,000 to 350,000 clones listed, around four fifths are singletons. Sequencing used memory CD4+ T cells sorted from blood. Indicated subset: CD45RA-negative fraction. These receptor sequences come from a man aged 25-45 years in good health.

This clone was seen more than once but under ten times. Here the CDR3 reads CAWSPTLGQPQHF. The CDR3 DNA sequence: TGTGCCTGGAGTCCAACACTAGGTCAGCCCCAGCATTTT. The chain uses TRBV30 and TRBJ1-5; no clear D gene. The V end lost 2 bases, the J end lost 6 bases, and 11 bases lay between the germline ends. The CDR3 consists of 13 residues. The germline V gene has CDR1 GTSNPN and CDR2 SVGIG (reference sequence).

The chain recombines TRBV7-2 with TRBJ2-6, with D tentatively TRBD1 (5 bases). This CDR3 region has 17 residues. V was trimmed by 2 bases and J by 4 bases, leaving 15 bases between them. CDR1 is SGHTA, CDR2 FQGNSA, per germline. CDR3 bases: TGTGCCAGCAGCTTATCGCCCTCAGGGCGGGGGGCCAACGTCCTGACTTTC. Residues: CASSLSPSGRGANVLTF.

CDR3 in amino acids: CASSGGEGYGYTF. In nucleotides, the CDR3 is TGTGCCAGCAGTGGGGGTGAAGGCTATGGCTACACCTTC. V gene TRBV2 combines with J gene TRBJ1-2; D is ambiguous. Deletions cut 4 bases from V and 4 bases from J, with 10 bases between. Germline CDR1 and CDR2: SNHLY and FYNNEI. This CDR3 has 13 amino acids. Combining the CDR3 with reference TRBV2 and TRBJ1-2 gives the whole variable domain EPEVTQTPSHQVTQMGQEVILRCVPISNHLYFYWYRQILGQKVEFLVSFYNNEISEKSEIFDDQFSVERPDGSNFTLKIRSTKLEDSAMYFCASSGGEGYGYTFGSGTRLTVV.

On this clone itself: This same CDR3 is encoded by further DNA sequences in the sample. V is TRBV20-1 and J is TRBJ2-1; D ambiguous. The V end was cut by 3 bases, the J end by 2 bases, with 2 bases between. CDR3 size: 11 residues. Germline lookup yields CDR1 DFQATT and CDR2 SNEGSKA (reference sequence). The CDR3 loop is CSARAYNEQFF. CDR3 in DNA: TGCAGTGCTAGGGCCTACAATGAGCAGTTCTTC.

This clone turned up a few times. The chain has TRBV6-5 and TRBJ2-2; D is possibly TRBD1 (6 bases). V gave up 5 bases and J gave up 5 bases, with 15 bases separating them. The germline V gene encodes CDR1 MNHEY and CDR2 SVGAGI. CDR3 length: 15 residues. The CDR3 protein is CASSTTGSFTGELFF. The CDR3 region has the DNA TGTGCCAGCAGTACTACAGGGAGTTTTACCGGGGAGCTGTTTTTT.

This chain's CDR3 is CASRTSGLGIALFF. DNA of the CDR3: TGTGCCAGCAGAACTTCGGGCCTGGGGATTGCACTGTTTTTT. The J gene is TRBJ1-4, the V gene TRBV28; D is ambiguous. V lost 6 bases and J lost 13, with 21 bases in between. The CDR3 runs 14 residues. In germline, CDR1 is MDHEN, CDR2 SYDVKM. Complete variable domain (other parts from reference TRBV28 and TRBJ1-4): DVKVTQSSRYLVKRTGEKVFLECVQDMDHENMFWYRQDPGLGLRLIYFSYDVKMKEKGDIPEGYSVSREKKERFSLILESASTNQTSMYLCASRTSGLGIALFFGSGTQLSVL.

Written as DNA, the CDR3 is TGTGCCAGCAGCCGAAACGGACTAGCGGGAGGCGAGACCCAGTACTTC. This encodes CASSRNGLAGGETQYF. The J gene is TRBJ2-5, the V gene TRBV11-3; 14 bases map to TRBD2. The V gene end was trimmed by 5 bases and the J gene end by 5 bases; junction bases not matched to a gene: 7. Germline lookup yields CDR1 SGHNT and CDR2 YENEEA. The CDR3 loop spans 16 amino acids.

This clone was recorded many times. The junction departs from the called germline gene at one end, perhaps through a read error. This sequence joins TRBV5-1 and TRBJ1-1, with TRBD1 matching 7 bases. The CDR3 runs to 14 residues. Germline CDR1 is SGHRS and CDR2 is YFSETQ. Here the CDR3 reads CASSLGRGNAEAFF. CDR3 DNA: TGCGCCAGCAGCTTGGGCAGGGGGAACGCTGAAGCTTTCTTT.